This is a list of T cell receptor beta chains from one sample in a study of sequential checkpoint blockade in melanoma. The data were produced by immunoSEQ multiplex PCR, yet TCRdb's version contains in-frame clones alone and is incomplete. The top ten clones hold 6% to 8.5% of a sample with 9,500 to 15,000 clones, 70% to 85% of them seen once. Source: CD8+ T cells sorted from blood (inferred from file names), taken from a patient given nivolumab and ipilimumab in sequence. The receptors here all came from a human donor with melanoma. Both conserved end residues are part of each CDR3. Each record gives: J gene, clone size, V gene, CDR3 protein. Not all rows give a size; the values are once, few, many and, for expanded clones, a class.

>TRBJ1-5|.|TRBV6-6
CASSRTGRVRGQPQHF
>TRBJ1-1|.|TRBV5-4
CASGQLTEAFF
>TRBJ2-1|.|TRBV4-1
CASSPRQGANNEQFF
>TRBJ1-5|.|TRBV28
CASSPPRGPQHF
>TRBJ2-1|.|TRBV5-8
CASSRSGGSGYEQFF
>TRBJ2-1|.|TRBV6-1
CASSIGGNYEQFF
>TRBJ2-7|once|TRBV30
CAWSWAGGYEQYF
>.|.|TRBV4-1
CASSQRRESYEQYF
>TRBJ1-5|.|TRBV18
CASSNSELFYSNQPQHF
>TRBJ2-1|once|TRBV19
CASSRAGGGGYNEQFF
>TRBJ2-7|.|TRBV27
CASTPRGQEDYEQYF
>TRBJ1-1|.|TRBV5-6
CASSPTGGEAFF